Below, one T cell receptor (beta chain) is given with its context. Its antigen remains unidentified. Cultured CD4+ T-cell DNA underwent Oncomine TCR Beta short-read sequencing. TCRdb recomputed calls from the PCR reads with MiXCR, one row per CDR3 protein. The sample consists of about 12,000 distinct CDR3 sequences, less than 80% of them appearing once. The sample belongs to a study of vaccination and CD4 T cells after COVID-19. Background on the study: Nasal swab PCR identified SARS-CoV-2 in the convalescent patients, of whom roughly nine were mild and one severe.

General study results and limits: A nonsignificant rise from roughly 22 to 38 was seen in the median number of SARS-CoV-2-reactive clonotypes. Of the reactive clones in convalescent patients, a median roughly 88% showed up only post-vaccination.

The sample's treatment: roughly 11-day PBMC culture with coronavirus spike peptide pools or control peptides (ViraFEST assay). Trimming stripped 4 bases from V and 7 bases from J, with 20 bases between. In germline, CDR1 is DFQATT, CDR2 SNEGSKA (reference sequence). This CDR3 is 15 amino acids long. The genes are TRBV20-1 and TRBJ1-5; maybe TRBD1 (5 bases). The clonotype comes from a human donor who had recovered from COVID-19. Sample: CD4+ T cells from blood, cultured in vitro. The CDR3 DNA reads TGCAGTGCTAAGGGTGGGCAGGGTGTTGGCCAGCCCCAGCATTTT. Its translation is CSAKGGQGVGQPQHF.